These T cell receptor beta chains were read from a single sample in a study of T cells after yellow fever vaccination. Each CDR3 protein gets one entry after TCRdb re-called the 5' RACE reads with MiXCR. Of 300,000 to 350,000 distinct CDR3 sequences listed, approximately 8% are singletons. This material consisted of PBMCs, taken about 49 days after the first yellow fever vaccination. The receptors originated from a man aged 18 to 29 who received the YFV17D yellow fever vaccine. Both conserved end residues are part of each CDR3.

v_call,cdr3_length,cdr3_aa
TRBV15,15,CATSSVLAGEYEQYF
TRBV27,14,CASSSQGSLYGYTF
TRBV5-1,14,CASRRGRGDDEQFF
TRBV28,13,CASSLYGPGGYTF
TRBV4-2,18,CASSQVIEAEQTGYGYTF
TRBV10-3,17,CAISPKGGGQITDTQYF
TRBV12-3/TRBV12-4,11,CASHGLYGYTF
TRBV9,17,CASSDPPFGGAGNEQFF
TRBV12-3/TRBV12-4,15,CASSFSGTKLYEQYF
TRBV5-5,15,CASSLISDWSYGYTF
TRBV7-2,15,CASSSAGTGNTEAFF
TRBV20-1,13,CSAREGATREQYF
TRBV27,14,CASSLWGGQETQYF
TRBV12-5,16,CASGLVLGGDTGELFF
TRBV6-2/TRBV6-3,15,CASSMSEPSYNEQFF
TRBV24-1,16,CATSSGRRGTGDTQYF
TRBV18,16,CASSPPGQSSYNEQFF
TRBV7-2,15,CASSHSGTGDSPLHF
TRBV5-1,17,CASSLDPTSGFTGELFF
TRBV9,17,CASSVAGAGATNEKLFF
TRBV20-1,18,CSASGPFGGDFSNQPQHF
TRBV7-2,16,CASSSSRRGPGETQYF
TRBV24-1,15,CATSDSGQGTGELFF
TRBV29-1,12,CSVEGSDNEQFF
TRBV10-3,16,CAISEVTGPSTDTQYF
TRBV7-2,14,CASSSRTGLETQYF
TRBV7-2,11,CASSLAVEQYF
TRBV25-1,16,CASSPGTGRSYNEQFF
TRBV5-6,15,CASSYWPSGYNEQFF